A single T cell receptor (beta chain) is shown here with its context. There are a few counts of this clonotype. What antigen it recognizes has not been identified. Within one base of it there is no much larger clone, and no base qualities were kept. This entry belongs to a study of blood T cells in healthy people across ages (dated by TCRdb to between 2014 and 2017). At the level of the whole study: In model experiments, roughly one uniquely barcoded TCR beta cDNA molecule per two T cells was captured by template switching. Donors were grouped into four age groups: young (average 16 years), middle-aged (roughly 38), aged (roughly 67) and long-lived (approximately 78). For two donors (one aged 18 to 30 and one aged 80 or older), the study analyzed two additional independent replicas of 1 million unique cDNA reads from the same blood draw. Age-related changes in TCR beta repertoire diversity were measured in the study by deep sequencing normalized with unique cDNA molecular identifiers. The paper's findings and limits, for the study overall: Estimates of total diversity based on one million sequenced T cells were regarded as lower bounds and as underestimates. Because donor CMV infection status was unknown, age-related changes in expanded clonotypes were potentially confounded. There was a strong correlation between observed TCR beta diversity and the percentage of naive T cells measured by flow cytometry. Since profiling was done on bulk unsorted PBMCs, naive and antigen-experienced compartments could not be conclusively compared. Compared with the aged group, the long-lived group had more naive CD4+ T cells, fewer expanded clones and increased TCR diversity, suggesting age selection. Observed TCR beta diversity per million T cells fell roughly linearly with age, and a significant reduction was already apparent by age roughly 40.

Libraries came from 5' RACE. TCRdb names Illumina HiSeq 2500 as the instrument used. A second PCR of about 6 to 12 cycles was run with a J-beta primer mix and a sample-barcoded 5' primer. Each TCR beta cDNA molecule received a unique molecular identifier from a template-switch 5' adaptor carrying 12 random nucleotides. Each sample yielded at least 3 million CDR3-containing paired-end reads. First-strand cDNA synthesis was performed from all RNA using the Mint cDNA synthesis kit, with priming by a TRBC-specific oligonucleotide. Following uracil-DNA glycosylase treatment, all cDNA underwent a first 18-cycle PCR with the universal primers M1SS and BC2_uni_R. The authors' pipeline ran thus. For normalization, 1 million high-quality reads were randomly selected from each sample, with every read carrying a distinct molecular identifier. Reads sharing molecular identifiers were discarded rather than binned into consensus sequences. CDR3 identification, clonotype clustering and error correction used MiTCR with a Q25 quality threshold and the strictest error-elimination algorithm. Lower-bound total TCR beta diversity was estimated with a nonparametric unseen species model using Euler transformation. TCRdb cleaned the public reads at Q25 with fastp, built clones with MiXCR and kept in-frame beta chains. A single entry per CDR3 protein holds the most common genes and DNA from its merged rows. V and J calls and clone size were set by TCRdb, not the authors. The sample data list 750,000 to 950,000 distinct CDR3 sequences, and roughly 26% of these were observed just once. 3% of the sample is in the top ten clones.

The roughly 39 donors, aged 6 to 90 years, were systemically healthy Caucasian individuals from Russia. Around 10 milliliters of peripheral blood were collected from each donor into EDTA-treated Vacutainer tubes. Ficoll-Paque density-gradient centrifugation was used to isolate PBMCs, with at least 7 million per sample. Total RNA was extracted from PBMCs with Trizol reagent, with at least 5 micrograms obtained per sample. For every donor, flow cytometry on a PBMC aliquot measured the percentage of naive CD45RAhigh/CD27high T cells. Based on the germline V gene, the CDR1 and CDR2 sequences are SGHVS and FNYEAQ. The CDR3 runs 16 amino acids, cysteine and phenylalanine included. CDR3 DNA is the only sequence kept; it has 48 bases, read in frame from the first base. This same sample was also part of a study on T cells of mothers and their children. The second investigation adds: Nine systemically healthy Caucasian individuals, comprising three mothers and their six children, were included as donors. cDNA synthesis consumed the entire amount of extracted RNA, loaded at around 1.5 ug RNA in each 15 ul reaction. In the second PCR, the M1S primer introduced both the sample barcodes and 2-4 random nucleotides. Over 10 million TCR beta CDR3 reads came from each mother, compared with some 3.1 million reads from each child. Thymic selection similarly shapes TCR recombination output in related and unrelated pairs, with minor effect from inherited differences. Related mother-child pairs always showed normalized repertoire overlap that was slightly higher than in unrelated mother-child pairs, though the difference was never significant. No persistent microchimeric T cell clones were found, with a detection sensitivity of roughly 99 clones per million clonotypes. Deep NGS was used in the study to compare the TCR beta repertoires of mothers and children and to look for features that separate related mother-child pairs from unrelated individuals. On average, the children were approximately 11 +/- 4 years old, while the mothers were approximately 41 +/- 4 years old. After adapters were ligated using NEBNext reagents, the libraries underwent 100+100 nt paired-end sequencing on an Illumina HiSeq 2000. To prevent cross-contamination, the mother and child libraries were prepared one month apart and sequenced in separate runs. Between about 500,000 and 2,100,000 distinct TCR beta clonotypes were identified per donor. Naive TCR beta clonotypes were estimated from low-frequency clonotypes matched to each donor's FACS-determined naive share, without sorting.

The clonotype originates from a boy under 18 in good health. Sequencing was carried out using blood. The chain joins TRBV7-6 to TRBJ2-5; TRBD2 lines up with 12 middle nucleotides. The J call may be incorrect, as the DNA end agrees better with TRBJ2-1. The CDR3 reads CASSLEASGGANEQFF. In nucleotides, the sequence is TGTGCCAGCAGCTTAGAGGCTAGCGGGGGGGCCAATGAGCAGTTCTTC.